These 4 T cell receptor beta chains originate from one sample sequenced in a study of siplizumab effects on memory and regulatory T cells. Measured with immunoSEQ multiplex PCR; TCRdb has only the in-frame clones, and not every one. This table has about 100,000 clones, around 90% appearing once. Sequencing was carried out using non-Treg CD4+ T cells sorted from blood. Receptors originate from a human donor in good health.

This clone has just a few counts. A read error may account for a junction end that differs from germline. The rearrangement links TRBV7-7 to TRBJ2-1; 13 bases agree with TRBD2. Germline V lookup: CDR1 SSHAT, CDR2 FNYEAQ (reference sequence). This CDR3 region has 15 residues. CDR3 sequence reads: CASSSGLAGNNEQFF. The CDR3 nucleotides read TGTGCTAGCAGCTCGGGACTAGCGGGGAACAATGAGCAGTTCTTC.

The gene calls are TRBV5-1 and TRBJ2-1; D may be TRBD1 (5 bases). Deletions cut 2 bases from V and 4 bases from J, with 10 bases between. Germline CDR1 and CDR2: SGHRS and YFSETQ. The CDR3 has 14 residues. This chain's CDR3 is CASSFGAGYNEQFF. The CDR3, as DNA: TGCGCCAGCAGCTTTGGGGCAGGGTACAATGAGCAGTTCTTC.

V is TRBV4-1 and J is TRBJ2-7; the match to TRBD1 covers 8 bases. CDR1 MGHRA and CDR2 YSYEKL come from the germline V gene. This CDR3 comprises 14 residues. The V segment lost 5 bases and the J segment 5 bases; nucleotides outside the gene matches: 8. CDR3 residues: CASSATGAHNEQYF. In DNA form, the CDR3 reads TGCGCCAGCAGCGCGACAGGGGCGCATAACGAGCAGTACTTC.

The chain is built from TRBV28 and TRBJ2-5; 11 nucleotides line up with TRBD1. This CDR3 comprises 15 residues. Germline V gene sequence: CDR1 MDHEN, CDR2 SYDVKM. Unmatched junction bases numbered 4, after V lost 2 bases and J lost 5 bases. Here the CDR3 DNA reads TGTGCCAGCAGTTTAGGACAGGGGGCCGAGGAGACCCAGTACTTC. Translation: CASSLGQGAEETQYF.